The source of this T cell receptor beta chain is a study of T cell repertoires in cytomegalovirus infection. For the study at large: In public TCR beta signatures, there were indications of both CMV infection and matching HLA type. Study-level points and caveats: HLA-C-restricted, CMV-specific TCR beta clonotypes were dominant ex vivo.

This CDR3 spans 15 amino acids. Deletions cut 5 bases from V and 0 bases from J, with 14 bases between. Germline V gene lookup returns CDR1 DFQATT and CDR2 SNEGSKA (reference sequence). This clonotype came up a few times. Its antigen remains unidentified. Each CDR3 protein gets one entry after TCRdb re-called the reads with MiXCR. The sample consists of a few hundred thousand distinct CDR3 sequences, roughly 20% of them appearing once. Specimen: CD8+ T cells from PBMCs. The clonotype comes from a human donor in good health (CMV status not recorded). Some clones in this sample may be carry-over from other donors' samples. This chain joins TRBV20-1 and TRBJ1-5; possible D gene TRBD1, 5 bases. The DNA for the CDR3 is TGCAGTGCTGGTAGGGGACGTTATAGCAATCAGCCCCAGCATTTT. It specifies CSAGRGRYSNQPQHF.